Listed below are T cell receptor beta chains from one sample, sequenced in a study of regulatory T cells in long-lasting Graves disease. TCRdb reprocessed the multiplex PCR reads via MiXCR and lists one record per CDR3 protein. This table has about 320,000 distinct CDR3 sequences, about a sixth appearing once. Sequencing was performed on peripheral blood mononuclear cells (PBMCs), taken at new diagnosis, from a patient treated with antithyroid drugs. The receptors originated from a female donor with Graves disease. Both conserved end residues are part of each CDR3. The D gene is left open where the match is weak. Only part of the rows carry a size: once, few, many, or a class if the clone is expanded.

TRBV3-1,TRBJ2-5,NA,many,TGTGCCAGCAGCCAAGGTGGGCTCCCGGGGACCCAGTACTTC,CASSQGGLPGTQYF
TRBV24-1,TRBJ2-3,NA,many,TGTGCCACCAGAGGAGGGGGCTGGACAGATACGCAGTATTTT,CATRGGGWTDTQYF
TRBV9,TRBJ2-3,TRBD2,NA,TGTGCCAGCAGCTCTTTAGCGGGAGGCGGCCCAGATACGCAGTATTTT,CASSSLAGGGPDTQYF
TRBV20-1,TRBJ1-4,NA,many,TGCAGTGCTAGAGATCCAAGGACAGCCGAAAAACTGTTTTTT,CSARDPRTAEKLFF
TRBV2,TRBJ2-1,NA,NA,TGTGCCAGCAGACAACGAGACGGACACAATGAGCAGTTCTTC,CASRQRDGHNEQFF
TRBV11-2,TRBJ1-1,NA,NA,TGTGCCAGCAGCTTAGAAATGGACACTGAAGCTTTCTTT,CASSLEMDTEAFF
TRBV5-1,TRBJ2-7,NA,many,TGCGCCAGCCAACCGCAGACAGACCTCTACGAGCAGTACTTC,CASQPQTDLYEQYF
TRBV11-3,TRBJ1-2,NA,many,TGTGCCAGCAGCCCTGGGAGGACTAACTATGGCTACACCTTC,CASSPGRTNYGYTF
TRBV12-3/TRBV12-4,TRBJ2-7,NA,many,TGTGCCAGCAGTTTAAACCGGGACACCGGAGGCGAGCAGTACTTC,CASSLNRDTGGEQYF
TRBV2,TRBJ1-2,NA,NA,TGTGCCAGCAGTGAGTCGGGGATGGTTGGCTACACCTTC,CASSESGMVGYTF
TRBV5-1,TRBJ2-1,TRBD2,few,TGCGCCAGCAGCTGGGCGGGAGGGCCGAGTGAGCAGTTCTTC,CASSWAGGPSEQFF
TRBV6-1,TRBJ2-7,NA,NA,TGTGCCAGCACCCCGACTGGGGCAGCCTACGAGCAGTACTTC,CASTPTGAAYEQYF
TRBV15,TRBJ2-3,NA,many,TGTGCCACCAGCAGCGCATGGGGGAGCGGGAGCACAGATACGCAGTATTTT,CATSSAWGSGSTDTQYF
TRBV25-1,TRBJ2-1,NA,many,TGTGCCAGCAGTGGAGAGCTAGGGGTGGGGAATGAGCAGTTCTTC,CASSGELGVGNEQFF
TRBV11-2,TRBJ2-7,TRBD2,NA,TGTGCCAGCAGTTGGGGCAGCGGGACTAGGGGTTACGAGCAGTACTTC,CASSWGSGTRGYEQYF